The rows below give T cell receptor beta chains drawn from one sample of a study. TCRdb passed the 5' RACE reads through MiXCR, listing each CDR3 protein once. The data hold some 54,000 distinct CDR3 sequences, with 17% observed a single time. Source material: naive CD4+ T cells sorted from blood. Source of these receptors: a female donor with breast cancer. Both conserved end residues are part of each CDR3. The D gene is left open where the match is weak. The size of a clone is reported for some rows only, either as once, few or many, or as a class for expanded clones.

D gene: -; clone size: few; V gene: TRBV11-2; J gene: TRBJ1-6; CDR3 protein: CASSLATNDNSPLHF; CDR3 DNA: TGTGCCAGCAGCTTAGCAACAAACGATAATTCACCCCTCCACTTT
D gene: -; clone size: -; V gene: TRBV20-1; J gene: TRBJ1-1; CDR3 protein: CSAERGMNTEAFF; CDR3 DNA: TGCAGTGCCGAGAGGGGGATGAACACTGAAGCTTTCTTT
D gene: -; clone size: -; V gene: TRBV7-2; J gene: TRBJ2-7; CDR3 protein: CASSLSRPYEQYF; CDR3 DNA: TGTGCCAGCAGCTTGTCTCGTCCCTACGAGCAGTACTTC
D gene: TRBD2; clone size: many; V gene: TRBV9; J gene: TRBJ2-1; CDR3 protein: CASSVGIRLAANNEQFF; CDR3 DNA: TGTGCCAGCAGCGTAGGAATCCGACTAGCGGCTAACAATGAGCAGTTCTTC
D gene: -; clone size: few; V gene: TRBV20-1; J gene: TRBJ1-5; CDR3 protein: CSASSGYSNQPQHF; CDR3 DNA: TGCAGTGCTAGTTCGGGGTATAGCAATCAGCCCCAGCATTTT
D gene: -; clone size: few; V gene: TRBV5-1; J gene: TRBJ1-4; CDR3 protein: CASSASPEEKLFF; CDR3 DNA: TGCGCCAGCAGCGCCTCCCCGGAGGAAAAACTGTTTTTT
D gene: TRBD1; clone size: few; V gene: TRBV6-6; J gene: TRBJ2-7; CDR3 protein: CASTRDSSYEQYF; CDR3 DNA: TGTGCCAGCACCCGGGACAGCTCCTACGAGCAGTACTTC
D gene: -; clone size: -; V gene: TRBV5-1; J gene: TRBJ2-7; CDR3 protein: CASSPMGRGALEQYF; CDR3 DNA: TGCGCCAGCAGCCCCATGGGCAGGGGGGCACTCGAGCAGTACTTC
D gene: TRBD1; clone size: few; V gene: TRBV5-1; J gene: TRBJ2-3; CDR3 protein: CASSVGQGTDTQYF; CDR3 DNA: TGCGCCAGCAGCGTGGGACAGGGCACAGATACGCAGTATTTT
D gene: TRBD2; clone size: -; V gene: TRBV4-1; J gene: TRBJ2-3; CDR3 protein: CASSQPSGSLPDTQYF; CDR3 DNA: TGCGCCAGCAGCCAGCCTAGCGGGTCCCTCCCAGATACGCAGTATTTT
D gene: TRBD1; clone size: few; V gene: TRBV5-1; J gene: TRBJ1-2; CDR3 protein: CASSRGTGAGGRYGYTF; CDR3 DNA: TGCGCCAGCAGCCGCGGGACAGGGGCTGGAGGAAGATATGGCTACACCTTC
D gene: TRBD2; clone size: many; V gene: TRBV5-1; J gene: TRBJ2-3; CDR3 protein: CASRPPGLAGDTQYF; CDR3 DNA: TGCGCCAGCAGGCCGCCGGGACTAGCGGGCGATACGCAGTATTTT
D gene: -; clone size: few; V gene: TRBV20-1; J gene: TRBJ2-1; CDR3 protein: CSASDLFHNEQFF; CDR3 DNA: TGCAGTGCTAGCGACCTATTCCACAATGAGCAGTTCTTC
D gene: TRBD1; clone size: -; V gene: TRBV12-3/TRBV12-4; J gene: TRBJ1-2; CDR3 protein: CASSFGQGASGYTF; CDR3 DNA: TGTGCCAGCAGTTTTGGACAGGGCGCTTCTGGCTACACCTTC
D gene: -; clone size: -; V gene: TRBV7-8; J gene: TRBJ1-1; CDR3 protein: CASSVGGGPNTEAFF; CDR3 DNA: TGTGCCAGCAGCGTAGGGGGGGGCCCCAACACTGAAGCTTTCTTT
D gene: -; clone size: many; V gene: TRBV29-1; J gene: TRBJ2-3; CDR3 protein: CSVELGDSTDTQYF; CDR3 DNA: TGCAGCGTTGAGTTAGGGGATAGCACAGATACGCAGTATTTT
D gene: TRBD2; clone size: -; V gene: TRBV20-1; J gene: TRBJ2-1; CDR3 protein: CSAPDPSGSMNNEQFF; CDR3 DNA: TGCAGTGCTCCCGATCCTAGCGGGAGTATGAACAATGAGCAGTTCTTC
D gene: -; clone size: many; V gene: TRBV5-1; J gene: TRBJ1-1; CDR3 protein: CASSFSENTEAFF; CDR3 DNA: TGCGCCAGCAGCTTTTCGGAGAACACTGAAGCTTTCTTT
D gene: TRBD2; clone size: few; V gene: TRBV29-1; J gene: TRBJ2-7; CDR3 protein: CSVFPGLAGGSSYEQYF; CDR3 DNA: TGCAGCGTATTTCCGGGACTAGCGGGAGGGAGCTCCTACGAGCAGTACTTC
D gene: -; clone size: -; V gene: TRBV2; J gene: TRBJ2-5; CDR3 protein: CASQGVGETQYF; CDR3 DNA: TGTGCCAGCCAGGGAGTGGGGGAGACCCAGTACTTC
D gene: TRBD2; clone size: -; V gene: TRBV11-2; J gene: TRBJ2-1; CDR3 protein: CASSPTSGSNEQFF; CDR3 DNA: TGTGCCAGCAGCCCCACTAGCGGGAGCAATGAGCAGTTCTTC
D gene: -; clone size: -; V gene: TRBV10-3; J gene: TRBJ1-5; CDR3 protein: CAYQEGLEQPQHF; CDR3 DNA: TGTGCCTATCAAGAAGGGTTGGAACAGCCCCAGCATTTT
D gene: -; clone size: -; V gene: TRBV5-1; J gene: TRBJ2-5; CDR3 protein: CASSPLGSRVKTQYF; CDR3 DNA: TGCGCCAGCTCACCTCTCGGGTCCCGGGTGAAGACCCAGTACTTC
D gene: TRBD2; clone size: -; V gene: TRBV7-9; J gene: TRBJ2-2; CDR3 protein: CASTSGRADTGELFF; CDR3 DNA: TGTGCCAGCACTAGCGGGAGGGCCGACACCGGGGAGCTGTTTTTT
D gene: TRBD1; clone size: -; V gene: TRBV2; J gene: TRBJ2-7; CDR3 protein: CASNLDRSYEQYF; CDR3 DNA: TGTGCCAGCAATCTGGACAGGTCCTACGAGCAGTACTTC
D gene: -; clone size: many; V gene: TRBV7-2; J gene: TRBJ1-1; CDR3 protein: CASGDRTATEAFF; CDR3 DNA: TGTGCCAGCGGAGATCGGACAGCCACTGAAGCTTTCTTT
D gene: TRBD1; clone size: few; V gene: TRBV5-4; J gene: TRBJ1-4; CDR3 protein: CASSSGQGGTNEKLFF; CDR3 DNA: TGTGCCAGCAGTTCCGGACAGGGGGGGACTAATGAAAAACTGTTTTTT
D gene: -; clone size: -; V gene: TRBV6-1; J gene: TRBJ1-4; CDR3 protein: CAGSEPVTNEKLFF; CDR3 DNA: TGTGCCGGCAGTGAACCAGTGACCAATGAAAAACTGTTTTTT